What follows are 14 T cell receptor beta chains derived from one specimen sequenced in a study of a mutant IDH1 vaccine in newly diagnosed glioma. These TCRs' antigens remain unknown. As to time point: week 11, during vaccination. Vaccination comprised doses that each held 300 ug of mutant IDH1 20-mer peptide, plus topical imiquimod. The repertoire was sequenced with immunoSEQ multiplex PCR; TCRdb's copy has only in-frame clones and lacks some. The repertoire has 20,000 to 25,000 clones, around nine tenths of them found once; the top ten carry 5.7%. This specimen consisted of PBMCs, obtained from a glioma patient whose treatment included an IDH1 peptide vaccine. These receptors were taken from a middle-aged woman with glioma.

The chain employs TRBV10-2 and TRBJ1-1; 9 nucleotides align to TRBD1. V lost 2 bases and J lost 9; bases outside the gene matches: 10. This CDR3 has 15 amino acids. Germline assignment: CDR1 WSHSY and CDR2 SAAADI. The CDR3 loop is CASSEPRDRVRKAFF. The CDR3 bases are TGCGCCAGCAGTGAGCCCCGGGACAGGGTAAGGAAAGCTTTCTTT.

This chain links TRBV18 with TRBJ1-1; tentatively, D is TRBD1 (5 bases). There are 16 residues in the CDR3. Per the germline V gene, CDR1 is KGHSH and CDR2 is LQKENI. The V gene lost 4 bases and the J gene lost 1 base, with 16 bases spanning the gap. The CDR3 loop is CASSRDPRVKNTEAFF. The DNA for the CDR3 is TGTGCCAGCTCACGGGACCCCAGGGTTAAGAACACTGAAGCTTTCTTT.

The chain uses TRBV7-9 and TRBJ2-7, with TRBD2 identical over 7 bases. V lost 2 bases, J lost 2 bases, and 9 bases stayed unmatched. CDR1 and CDR2 (germline): SEHNR, FQNEAQ (reference sequence). CDR3 size: 16 residues. CDR3 nucleotides: TGTGCCAGCAGCTTACCCACCGGGGGGACGGCCTACGAGCAGTACTTC. Translated, it gives CASSLPTGGTAYEQYF. The variable domain in full, completed from reference TRBV7-9 and TRBJ2-7, reads DTGVSQNPRHKITKRGQNVTFRCDPISEHNRLYWYRQTLGQGPEFLTYFQNEAQLEKSRLLSDRFSAERPKGSFSTLEIQRTEQGDSAMYLCASSLPTGGTAYEQYFGPGTRLTVT.

This rearrangement joins TRBV25-1 to TRBJ2-5, with 14 bases lining up with TRBD2. Germline CDR1 is MGHDK and CDR2 is SYGVNS. The CDR3 totals 16 residues. V was pared by 4 bases and J by 4 bases, with 5 bases of the junction left unmatched. The CDR3 reads CASSVTSGRARETQYF. The CDR3 DNA is TGTGCCAGCAGTGTGACTAGCGGGAGGGCCAGAGAGACCCAGTACTTC.

The chain combines TRBV7-2 with TRBJ1-1; D is unclear. The germline V gene has CDR1 SGHTA and CDR2 FQGNSA. The CDR3 is made up of 13 amino acids. V was trimmed by 4 bases and J by 1 base, leaving 7 bases between them. The CDR3 region has the DNA TGTGCCAGCAGCTACGAGCAGAACACTGAAGCTTTCTTT. It yields the protein CASSYEQNTEAFF.

This chain links TRBV11-2 with TRBJ1-5; TRBD1 matches at 9 bases. Germline CDR1 and CDR2: SGHAT and FQNNGV. This CDR3 spans 18 amino acids. The V segment lost 2 bases and the J segment 1 base; nucleotides outside the gene matches: 9. The CDR3 spells CASSLLPPGQGSNQPQHF. The CDR3 DNA is TGTGCCAGCAGCTTATTGCCGCCAGGACAGGGGAGCAATCAGCCCCAGCATTTT.

This chain joins TRBV6-5 and TRBJ2-5, with 8 bases identical to TRBD2. V lost 2 bases, J lost 3 bases, and 5 bases stayed unmatched. The CDR3 consists of 15 residues. Germline V gives CDR1 MNHEY, CDR2 SVGAGI. In DNA form, the CDR3 reads TGTGCCAGCAGTTACCATGGAGCGGGGGAAGAGACCCAGTACTTC. This gives the protein CASSYHGAGEETQYF.

CDR3 region: CSVEGTVGNEQFF. The CDR3 DNA reads as TGCAGCGTTGAAGGGACGGTGGGCAATGAGCAGTTCTTC. This chain joins TRBV29-1 and TRBJ2-1; no clear D gene. The V gene's germline CDR1 is SQVTM and CDR2 ANQGSEA. The V gene lost 1 base and the J gene lost 6 bases, with 10 bases spanning the gap. The CDR3 totals 13 residues.

The gene calls are TRBV4-1 and TRBJ1-5; D is uncertain. CDR3 length: 14 amino acids. V dropped 1 base and J dropped 0 bases, with 4 bases sitting between them. In germline, CDR1 is MGHRA, CDR2 YSYEKL. CDR3 in DNA: TGCGCCAGCAGCCAAGTTTATAGCAATCAGCCCCAGCATTTT. Translating it yields CASSQVYSNQPQHF.

The gene calls are TRBV7-8 and TRBJ1-2, with 12 bases matching TRBD1. In germline, CDR1 is SGHVS, CDR2 FQNEAQ. With 5 bases clipped from V and 8 bases from J, the junction kept 12 bases outside the gene matches. CDR3 length: 16 amino acids. The CDR3 spells CASSPQRGQGARGYTF. In DNA form, the CDR3 reads TGTGCCAGCAGCCCACAGCGGGGACAGGGGGCACGGGGCTACACCTTC.

V gene TRBV5-8 combines with J gene TRBJ2-3; D remains unclear. V was trimmed by 2 bases and J by 10 bases, leaving 2 bases between them. The V gene's germline CDR1 is SGHTS and CDR2 YDEGEE. The CDR3 is 9 residues long. This chain's CDR3 is CASSFAQYF. DNA for the CDR3: TGTGCCAGCAGCTTTGCGCAGTATTTT.

V gene TRBV7-6 combines with J gene TRBJ2-7; unclear D gene. The CDR3 has 13 residues. Germline CDR1 SGHVS, CDR2 FNYEAQ. V lost 3 bases to trimming and J lost 6 bases, with 12 bases between them. CDR3 bases: TGTGCCAGCAGCTTCGGGCCGTTGGCCGAGCAGTACTTC. Its translation: CASSFGPLAEQYF.

The rearrangement joins TRBV19 to TRBJ2-1, with 12 bases lining up with TRBD2. The V gene end was trimmed by 3 bases and the J gene end by 8 bases; junction bases not matched to a gene: 8. CDR1 is LNHDA and CDR2 is SQIVND in the germline V gene (reference sequence). The CDR3 covers 16 residues. CDR3: CASSIEFLAGGHEQFF. The CDR3 coding sequence is TGTGCCAGTAGTATCGAATTCCTAGCGGGGGGGCATGAGCAGTTCTTC.

The chain joins TRBV6-1 to TRBJ2-6; D not certain. This CDR3 has 15 amino acids. Deletions cut 3 bases from V and 1 base from J, with 7 bases between. CDR1 is MNHNS and CDR2 is SASEGT in the germline V gene. CDR3 protein: CASSDLGSGANVLTF. The CDR3 DNA reads as TGTGCCAGCAGTGACTTGGGGTCTGGGGCCAACGTCCTGACTTTC.